The clone carrying this T cell receptor beta chain was observed a single time. The data derive from a study of technical replicates of blood from several donors. The method was immunoSEQ multiplex PCR; TCRdb's version includes in-frame clones alone and lacks a portion of them. The sample consists of approximately 75,000 clones, approximately 95% of them appearing once. The CDR3 extends over 12 amino acids. Germline loops: CDR1 SQVTM, CDR2 ANQGSEA. Trimming removed 2 bases at V and 0 bases at J, with 5 bases between. The sequenced sample was T cells isolated from PBMCs. This sequence joins TRBV29-1 and TRBJ2-7, with D uncertain. The TCR was taken from a human donor in good health. The CDR3 DNA reads as TGCAGCGTTGAACAGAACTCCTACGAGCAGTACTTC. Protein sequence: CSVEQNSYEQYF.